One and the same sample provided the 8 T cell receptor beta chains below, sequenced in a study of vaccination effects on CD4 cells after COVID-19. TCRdb keeps only in-frame clones here, not all; method: immunoSEQ multiplex PCR. In the table there are 42,000 or so clones, about 68% of which are singletons. Their target antigens are unknown. Pools of viral peptides were used by the ViraFEST assay to expand antigen-specific CD4+ T cells ahead of sequencing. The authors isolated CD4+ T cells after about 10 days of culture. The individual was infected with SARS-CoV-2 between March and December 2020, as confirmed by PCR. This material consisted of CD4+ T cells from PBMCs cultured with a peptide pool, taken before COVID-19 vaccination. These TCRs come from a human donor who had a prior SARS-CoV-2 infection.

V is TRBV24-1 and J is TRBJ2-1, with D maybe TRBD1 (6 bases). CDR1 and CDR2 from the germline V gene are KGHDR and SFDVKD. There are 16 residues in the CDR3. Trimming took off 3 bases at V and 4 bases at J, with 15 bases between the two ends. The DNA of the CDR3 is TGTGCCACCAGTGATCCTCAGGACAGTGAATACAATGAGCAGTTCTTC. Amino acid sequence: CATSDPQDSEYNEQFF.

The rearrangement links TRBV5-4 to TRBJ1-6; D unclear. From germline, CDR1 is SGHNT and CDR2 YYREEE (reference sequence). V was pared by 4 bases and J by 6 bases, with 14 bases between. CDR3 length: 15 residues. The CDR3 nucleotides are TGTGCCAGCAGCGACAAGACCCACGGTAATTCACCCCTCCACTTT. Protein sequence: CASSDKTHGNSPLHF.

The chain has TRBV19 and TRBJ1-1; 8 nucleotides line up with TRBD1. The ends lost 6 bases at V and 8 bases at J; junction bases unmatched: 8. This CDR3 region has 13 residues. Germline loops: CDR1 LNHDA, CDR2 SQIVND (reference sequence). The CDR3, as DNA: TGTGCCAGTAGGGGACAGGCTCTTACCGAAGCTTTCTTT. Translated: CASRGQALTEAFF.

The chain recombines TRBV5-4 with TRBJ2-3, with TRBD2 matching 8 bases. Germline V gene lookup returns CDR1 SGHNT and CDR2 YYREEE (reference sequence). Trimming at V came to 0 bases and at J to 5 bases, leaving 5 bases not matched to a gene. The CDR3 covers 15 residues. The CDR3 nucleotides read TGTGCCAGCAGCTTGGCGGGGGGGCGGGGAGATACGCAGTATTTT. Its protein product is CASSLAGGRGDTQYF.

This chain joins TRBV3-1 (or the pseudogene TRBV3-2) and TRBJ2-4; a weak D match, TRBD2 (5 bases). Germline V gene sequence: CDR1 LGHDT, CDR2 YNNKEL (reference sequence). V lost 0 bases and J 2 bases, leaving 11 bases between the germline ends. CDR3 length equals 16 residues. The CDR3 is CASSQELRETKNIQYF. CDR3 in DNA: TGTGCCAGCAGCCAAGAGTTGAGGGAAACCAAAAACATTCAGTACTTC.

This clone appeared a few times. The chain recombines TRBV2 with TRBJ2-1; the match to TRBD2 covers 9 bases. From germline, CDR1 is SNHLY and CDR2 FYNNEI. The length of the CDR3 is 16 residues. V gave up 1 base and J gave up 3 bases; unmatched junction bases: 4. This CDR3 is CASSEGGGRGYNEQFF. The CDR3, as DNA: TGTGCCAGCAGTGAAGGGGGCGGGAGGGGCTACAATGAGCAGTTCTTC.

This chain links TRBV11-2 with TRBJ1-2, with 9 bases aligning to TRBD1. This CDR3 contains 16 residues. The germline V gene has CDR1 SGHAT and CDR2 FQNNGV. The ends lost 5 bases at V and 8 bases at J; junction bases unmatched: 15. For the CDR3, the DNA is TGTGCCAGCAGCGGATTGAGATCGGGACAGGGTCAAGGCTACACCTTC. Its translation: CASSGLRSGQGQGYTF.

The chain links TRBV6-6 to TRBJ2-7, with D unresolved. The germline V gene encodes CDR1 MNHNY and CDR2 SVGAGI (reference sequence). The V and J ends lost 8 bases and 2 bases respectively, with 7 bases between them. There are 11 residues in the CDR3. The CDR3 sequence: CASAAPYEQYF. CDR3 bases: TGTGCCAGCGCGGCGCCCTACGAGCAGTACTTC.